The TCR beta chain under discussion was sequenced for a study of T cell repertoires in cytomegalovirus infection (dated by TCRdb to the late 2010s). Background for the entire study: The peptide stimulations were aimed at well-studied HLA-B-restricted epitopes as well as recently identified HLA-C-restricted CMV epitopes, whose presentation resists viral immunomodulation. Donor HLA type was relevant to the analysis, because carriage of CMV infection together with the matching HLA type was indicated by public TCR beta signatures.

Trimming removed 4 bases from V and 5 bases from J, leaving 20 bases between the germline ends. Per the germline V gene (reference sequence), SEHNR is the CDR1 and FQNEAQ is the CDR2. The CDR3 runs 16 amino acids, cysteine and phenylalanine included. Of the read, only the CDR3 DNA is kept; its 48 bases are in frame from base 1. The treatment or condition label corresponds to: in vitro stimulation with specific CMV peptide epitopes to enrich CMV-specific T cells. Sequencing was performed on an Illumina HiSeq 1500. TCRdb took the public reads, trimmed them with fastp at Q25, ran MiXCR for clone calling and kept in-frame beta chains. Entries that share a CDR3 protein sequence are merged under the most common genes and DNA. The sample data list some 800,000 distinct CDR3 sequences, and approximately 30% of these were observed just once. Of the sample, roughly an eighth falls within the top ten clones.

As for this clonotype: Its antigen has not been determined. One base away there is no much larger clone; base qualities are not given.

Study-level results and caveats: Cumulative frequency of public TCR beta family members discriminated carriers of CMV infection plus the relevant HLA type in this cohort and an independent roughly 320-donor cohort. The ex vivo response was dominated by HLA-C-restricted CMV-specific TCR beta clonotypes, which also provided the single most frequent clonotype in two of eight donors.

The material sequenced was cultured CD8+ T cells from PBMCs, taken from culture after CMV antigen stimulation. Recombination connected TRBV7-9 to TRBJ2-5, and possibly TRBD1, on 8 matching bases. The receptor's source is a human donor in good health (CMV status not recorded). Some clones in this sample may be carry-over from other donors' samples. Here is the DNA: TGTGCCAGCAGCTCGACTACAGGGGGGGCCAGGGAGACCCAGTACTTC. Its translation is CASSSTTGGARETQYF.